This T cell receptor beta chain is from a study of T cell responses to AZD1222 COVID-19 vaccine. The assay was immunoSEQ multiplex PCR, and TCRdb's table has in-frame clones only and misses some. Of some 130,000 clones listed, 89% are singletons. The CDR3 covers 14 residues. Trimming cost V 4 bases and J 6 bases, with 10 bases left between them. CDR1 MRHNA and CDR2 SNTAGT come from the germline V gene. Study observations and caveats: Only six or seven AZD1222 recipients tested seropositive at baseline. Vaccine-associated CD4 TCRs ranged over spike, dominating at 160-218 and 743-854. Unmutated variant regions are reportedly the target of nearly half of TCRs that are spike-specific.

About this clone: Its target is not known.

This TCR was sampled from an adult in good health. V usage is TRBV6-4 and J usage is TRBJ1-6; no clear D gene. The sequencing used peripheral blood, collected on day 0 of AZD1222 vaccination. The CDR3 DNA sequence: TGTGCCAGCAGTGCGGGGAGTGGTAATTCACCCCTCCACTTT. Its translation: CASSAGSGNSPLHF.